In this sample, the clone carrying this T cell receptor beta chain turned up once. The CDR3 runs to 14 residues. Deletions cut 1 base from V and 1 base from J, with 8 bases between. Germline CDR1 SGHVS, CDR2 FNYEAQ. The data derive from a study of cytomegalovirus exposure and HLA in healthy donors. Libraries were prepared by immunoSEQ multiplex PCR; TCRdb keeps only in-frame clonotypes and omits some of them. The sample lists some 48,000 clones; approximately 85% were seen once. This sequence was found in a young woman in good health and CMV-seronegative. The sample comprised PBMCs. The chain has TRBV7-6 and TRBJ2-7; D is undetermined. The CDR3 is CASSLEAGSYEQYF. CDR3 bases: TGTGCCAGCAGCTTAGAGGCAGGTTCCTACGAGCAGTACTTC.